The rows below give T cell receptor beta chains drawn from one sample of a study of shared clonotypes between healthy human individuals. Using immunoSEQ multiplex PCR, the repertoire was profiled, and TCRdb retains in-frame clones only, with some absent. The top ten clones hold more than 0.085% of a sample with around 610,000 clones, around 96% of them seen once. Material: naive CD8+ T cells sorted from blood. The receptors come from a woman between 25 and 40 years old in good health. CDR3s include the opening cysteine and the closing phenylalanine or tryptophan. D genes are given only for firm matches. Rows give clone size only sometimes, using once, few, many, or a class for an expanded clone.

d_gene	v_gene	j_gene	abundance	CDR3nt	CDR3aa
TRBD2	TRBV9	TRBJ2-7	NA	TGTGCCAGCAGCCTGACTGGACTAGTCAGGACGGGGGAGCAGTACTTC	CASSLTGLVRTGEQYF
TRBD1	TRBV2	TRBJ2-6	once	TGTGCCAGCAGTTCGACAGGGCGCTCTGGGGCCAACGTCCTGACTTTC	CASSSTGRSGANVLTF
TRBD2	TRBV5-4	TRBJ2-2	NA	TGTGCCAGCAGCCCTTTAGCAGCGGGACACACCGGGGAGCTGTTTTTT	CASSPLAAGHTGELFF
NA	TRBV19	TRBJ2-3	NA	TGTGCCAGTAGTATAGACCTGGAAAGCACAGATACGCAGTATTTT	CASSIDLESTDTQYF
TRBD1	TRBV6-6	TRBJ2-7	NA	TGTGCCAGCAGTCTCGGGGACAGGGGTTACGAGCAGTACTTC	CASSLGDRGYEQYF
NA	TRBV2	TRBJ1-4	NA	TGTGCCAGCAGTGGGGAGGTAACAACTAATGAAAAACTGTTTTTT	CASSGEVTTNEKLFF
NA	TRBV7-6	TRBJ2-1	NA	TGTGCCAGCAGCGCCGGTCAAGCCAATTACAATGAGCAGTTCTTC	CASSAGQANYNEQFF
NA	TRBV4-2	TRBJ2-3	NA	TGTGCCAGCAGCCGACGACCGGGTGCAGATACGCAGTATTTT	CASSRRPGADTQYF
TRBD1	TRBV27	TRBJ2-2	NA	TGTGCCAGCAGTTTTTTGGCGGGACAGGGGAGGAACGGGGAGCTGTTTTTT	CASSFLAGQGRNGELFF
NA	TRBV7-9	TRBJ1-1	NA	TGTGCCAGCAATCAATTTATCACTGAAGCTTTCTTT	CASNQFITEAFF
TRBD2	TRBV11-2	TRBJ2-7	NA	TGTGCCAGCAGCGAGCTAGCGGGAGCCCGAGCGGAGCAGTACTTC	CASSELAGARAEQYF
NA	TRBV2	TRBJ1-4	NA	TGTGCCAGCAGTGAAGGGACAGAGACTAATGAAAAACTGTTTTTT	CASSEGTETNEKLFF
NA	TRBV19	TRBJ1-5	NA	TGTGCCGGACACTTTAAAAATAGCAATCAGCCCCAGCATTTT	CAGHFKNSNQPQHF
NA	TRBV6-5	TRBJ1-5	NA	TGTGCCAGCAGTTACTCTGGAGGAAGCAATCAGCCCCAGCATTTT	CASSYSGGSNQPQHF
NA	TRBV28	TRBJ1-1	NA	TGTGCCAGCAAAGGCATCCCGAACACTGAAGCTTTCTTT	CASKGIPNTEAFF
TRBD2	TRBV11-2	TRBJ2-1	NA	TGTGCCAGCAGCTCTGGAGGGAGGAGCGGGAGGGGTCTAAACAATGAGCAGTTCTTC	CASSSGGRSGRGLNNEQFF
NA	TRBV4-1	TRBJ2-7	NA	TGCGCCAGCAGCCAAGATAGGGCCGGGATAAGCGAGCAGTACTTC	CASSQDRAGISEQYF
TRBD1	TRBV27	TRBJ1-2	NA	TGTGCCAGCAGTTTAGGGGCCAGGGGGCATGGCTACACCTTC	CASSLGARGHGYTF
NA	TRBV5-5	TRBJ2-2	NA	TGTGCCAGCAGCTTTCTTCAAGGGTATCTGTTTTTT	CASSFLQGYLFF
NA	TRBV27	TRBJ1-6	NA	TGTGCCAGCAACATGGGAGGGGTTAGCTCACCCCTCCACTTT	CASNMGGVSSPLHF
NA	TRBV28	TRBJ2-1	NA	TGTGCCACCGAATGGAGTCTCCGGGGGCATTACTCCTACAATGAGCAGTTCTTC	CATEWSLRGHYSYNEQFF
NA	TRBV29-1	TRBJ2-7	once	TGCAGCGTTGAGTACCGGGACCATCGTCCCTACGAGCAGTACTTC	CSVEYRDHRPYEQYF
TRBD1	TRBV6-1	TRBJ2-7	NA	TGTGCCAGCAGTGACCGGGACAGGGGGACCTACGAGCAGTACTTC	CASSDRDRGTYEQYF
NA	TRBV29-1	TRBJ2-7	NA	TGCAGCGCCTGGGGAATAGCGCCCGAGCAGTACTTC	CSAWGIAPEQYF
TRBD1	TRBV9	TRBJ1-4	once	TGTGCCAGCAGCGTAGACGGGACAGGGAGTGAAAAACTGTTTTTT	CASSVDGTGSEKLFF
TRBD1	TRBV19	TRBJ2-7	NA	TGTGCCAGTAGTGCACAGGGGTACGAGCAGTACTTC	CASSAQGYEQYF
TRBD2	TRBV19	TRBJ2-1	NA	TGTGCCAGTAGTATAGAGGCCTGGCGGGAGGGCTTTGAGCAGTTCTTC	CASSIEAWREGFEQFF
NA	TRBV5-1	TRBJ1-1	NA	TGCGCCAGCAGCGTCTCAGGGCCCTACACTGAAGCTTTCTTT	CASSVSGPYTEAFF
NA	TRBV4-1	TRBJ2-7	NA	TGCGCCAGCAGCCAAGATCTGGGAACCTCCTACGAGCAGTACTTC	CASSQDLGTSYEQYF
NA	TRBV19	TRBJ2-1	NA	TGTGCCAGTAGTATAGCAGGTTTGGGCAGGGGCGAGTTCTTC	CASSIAGLGRGEFF
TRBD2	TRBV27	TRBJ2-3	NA	TGTGCCAGCAGTCTTCTAGCGGTAGATACGCAGTATTTT	CASSLLAVDTQYF
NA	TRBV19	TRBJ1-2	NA	TGTGCCAGTAGTATAGAAGCGGCAGACTCTAACTATGGCTACACCTTC	CASSIEAADSNYGYTF
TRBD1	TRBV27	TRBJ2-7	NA	TGTGCCAGCAGTTCGGGACAGGGGCTCTACGAGCAGTACTTC	CASSSGQGLYEQYF
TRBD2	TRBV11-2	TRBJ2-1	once	TGTGCCAGCAGCCACCCCGGGACTAGCGGGAGCAATGAGCAGTTCTTC	CASSHPGTSGSNEQFF
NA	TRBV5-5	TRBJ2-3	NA	TGTGCCAGCAGCCCAGGCACAGATACGCAGTATTTT	CASSPGTDTQYF
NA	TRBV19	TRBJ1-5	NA	TGTGCCAGTAGTATAGATCTGTCGGTATGGGGTCAGCCCCAGCATTTT	CASSIDLSVWGQPQHF